Listed below are T cell receptor beta chains from one sample, sequenced in a study of metastatic and nonmetastatic thyroid tumors. Via MiXCR, TCRdb re-called the PCR reads. Of about 39,000 clones detected, roughly 15% appear once; the ten largest clones hold 20% to 25%. Sequencing used blood. All receptors derive from a female donor with papillary thyroid cancer or a benign thyroid nodule (not recorded which). Some clones in this sample may be carry-over from other donors' samples. Each CDR3 is given with its conserved first and last residue. The order of the fields is CDR3 DNA, CDR3 protein, J gene, clone size, V gene, D gene. The D gene is left open where the match is weak. Rows give clone size only sometimes, using once, few, many, or a class for an expanded clone.

cdr3_nt: TGCAGTGCCGCTCCCTGGGGAAGCGGGGTTACCTACGAGCAGTACTTC
cdr3_aa: CSAAPWGSGVTYEQYF
j_call: TRBJ2-7
clone_size: many
v_call: TRBV20-1
d_call: TRBD2

cdr3_nt: TGTGCCAGCAGCGTAGGAAGTAGCGGGAGGGCCGGGATCTCCTACAATGAGCAGTTCTTC
cdr3_aa: CASSVGSSGRAGISYNEQFF
j_call: TRBJ2-1
clone_size: NA
v_call: TRBV9
d_call: TRBD2

cdr3_nt: TGTGCCAGCAGCCGCGGGGGCGAGCAGTACTTC
cdr3_aa: CASSRGGEQYF
j_call: TRBJ2-7
clone_size: many
v_call: TRBV2
d_call: TRBD2

cdr3_nt: TGTGCCAGTAGTATTACGGACCGCGGGGGGAGCCAGTACTTC
cdr3_aa: CASSITDRGGSQYF
j_call: TRBJ2-5
clone_size: many
v_call: TRBV19
d_call: TRBD2

cdr3_nt: TGTGCCAGCGCCTCAACAGGTAAAGACTACGAGCAGTACTTC
cdr3_aa: CASASTGKDYEQYF
j_call: TRBJ2-7
clone_size: many
v_call: TRBV3-1
d_call: NA

cdr3_nt: TGCAGTGCCCCACTGGGTCAGTCCTACGAGCAGTACTTC
cdr3_aa: CSAPLGQSYEQYF
j_call: TRBJ2-7
clone_size: many
v_call: TRBV20-1
d_call: NA

cdr3_nt: TGTGCCAGCAGTGGGATAGCGGGAGGTGGTGAGCAGTTCTTC
cdr3_aa: CASSGIAGGGEQFF
j_call: TRBJ2-1
clone_size: NA
v_call: TRBV6-1
d_call: TRBD2

cdr3_nt: TGTGCCATCAGTGCTAGCCTCGGCAGTTCCTTGAACACTGAAGCTTTCTTT
cdr3_aa: CAISASLGSSLNTEAFF
j_call: TRBJ1-1
clone_size: few
v_call: TRBV10-3
d_call: NA

cdr3_nt: TGTGCCAGCAGTCGAAACAGCCTGGGTAATGAAAAACTGTTTTTT
cdr3_aa: CASSRNSLGNEKLFF
j_call: TRBJ1-4
clone_size: many
v_call: TRBV2
d_call: NA

cdr3_nt: TGTGCCAGCAGCCAGGGCAAGGGGACTTTCTACAATGAGCAGTTCTTC
cdr3_aa: CASSQGKGTFYNEQFF
j_call: TRBJ2-1
clone_size: many
v_call: TRBV3-1
d_call: NA

cdr3_nt: TGTGCCAGTAAAACAGCGGGGGCCTACAATGAGCAGTTCTTC
cdr3_aa: CASKTAGAYNEQFF
j_call: TRBJ2-1
clone_size: NA
v_call: TRBV19
d_call: TRBD2

cdr3_nt: TGTGCCAGCAGCCCCCATGTGAACACTGAAGCTTTCTTT
cdr3_aa: CASSPHVNTEAFF
j_call: TRBJ1-1
clone_size: NA
v_call: TRBV6-2/TRBV6-3
d_call: NA

cdr3_nt: TGTGCCAGCAGCGTGGGTCTTTGGGGCTACACCTTC
cdr3_aa: CASSVGLWGYTF
j_call: TRBJ1-2
clone_size: many
v_call: TRBV11-2
d_call: NA

cdr3_nt: TGCGCCAGCAGCTTGGGACTAGCGACGACAGATACGCAGTATTTT
cdr3_aa: CASSLGLATTDTQYF
j_call: TRBJ2-3
clone_size: many
v_call: TRBV5-1
d_call: TRBD2

cdr3_nt: TGTGCCAGCAGCACCCGACAGAACACCGTGGAGATGTTTTTT
cdr3_aa: CASSTRQNTVEMFF
j_call: TRBJ2-2
clone_size: NA
v_call: TRBV11-3
d_call: NA

cdr3_nt: TGTGCCAGCAGCCAATGGGGACAGGGGAACTATGGCTACACCTTC
cdr3_aa: CASSQWGQGNYGYTF
j_call: TRBJ1-2
clone_size: NA
v_call: TRBV3-1
d_call: TRBD1

cdr3_nt: TGTGCCAGCAGTCCAAGCTACCGACGGTATAATTCACCCCTCCACTTT
cdr3_aa: CASSPSYRRYNSPLHF
j_call: TRBJ1-6
clone_size: many
v_call: TRBV28
d_call: NA

cdr3_nt: TGTGCCAGCAGCTTGGTAACTAGCGGGAGGAGCACCGGGGAGCTGTTTTTT
cdr3_aa: CASSLVTSGRSTGELFF
j_call: TRBJ2-2
clone_size: many
v_call: TRBV5-4
d_call: TRBD2

cdr3_nt: TGCGCCAGCAGTGAGTCTTCCATTGTGAACACTGAAGCTTTCTTT
cdr3_aa: CASSESSIVNTEAFF
j_call: TRBJ1-1
clone_size: NA
v_call: TRBV10-2
d_call: NA

cdr3_nt: TGTGCCAGCAGTTTAGCGCTGGTGGGGCAGTTCTTC
cdr3_aa: CASSLALVGQFF
j_call: TRBJ2-1
clone_size: NA
v_call: TRBV12-3/TRBV12-4
d_call: NA

cdr3_nt: TGTGCCAGTTCAGGGCAGAACGGCAATCAGCTCCAGCATTTT
cdr3_aa: CASSGQNGNQLQHF
j_call: TRBJ1-5
clone_size: NA
v_call: TRBV19
d_call: NA

cdr3_nt: TGTGCCAGCAGCTTATCGGAGACCGGGGAGCTGTTTTTT
cdr3_aa: CASSLSETGELFF
j_call: TRBJ2-2
clone_size: many
v_call: TRBV7-9
d_call: NA

cdr3_nt: TGTGCCAGTAGTTCCCCCGGGACACCCTTGGGTAATACGCAGTATTTT
cdr3_aa: CASSSPGTPLGNTQYF
j_call: TRBJ2-3
clone_size: many
v_call: TRBV19
d_call: NA

cdr3_nt: TGTGCCAGCAACCCTGGGACAGGGGGATCCCTGGATACGCAGTATTTT
cdr3_aa: CASNPGTGGSLDTQYF
j_call: TRBJ2-3
clone_size: many
v_call: TRBV4-2
d_call: TRBD1

cdr3_nt: TGTGCCAGCAGTTACTTACAGGTTCCAGATACGCAGTATTTT
cdr3_aa: CASSYLQVPDTQYF
j_call: TRBJ2-3
clone_size: many
v_call: TRBV6-2/TRBV6-3
d_call: NA

cdr3_nt: TGTGCCAGCGCCAGGGGGGGGAAAAATGAGCAGTTCTTC
cdr3_aa: CASARGGKNEQFF
j_call: TRBJ2-1
clone_size: many
v_call: TRBV12-3/TRBV12-4
d_call: NA

cdr3_nt: TGTGCCAGCCTCCTTTCGGGCCTTGGAATAGGGGAGCAGTACTTC
cdr3_aa: CASLLSGLGIGEQYF
j_call: TRBJ2-7
clone_size: many
v_call: TRBV6-2/TRBV6-3
d_call: NA

cdr3_nt: TGTGCCAGCAGTTACTCAGGGTCTATCGGCTACACCTTC
cdr3_aa: CASSYSGSIGYTF
j_call: TRBJ1-2
clone_size: NA
v_call: TRBV6-2/TRBV6-3
d_call: NA

cdr3_nt: TGTGCCAGCAGCTCCCCGCCAGGGATAGATGGCTACACCTTC
cdr3_aa: CASSSPPGIDGYTF
j_call: TRBJ1-2
clone_size: NA
v_call: TRBV7-2
d_call: NA

cdr3_nt: TGTGCCTGGAGACTGTTTGGAACTGGGGCCAACGTCCTGACTTTC
cdr3_aa: CAWRLFGTGANVLTF
j_call: TRBJ2-6
clone_size: many
v_call: TRBV30
d_call: NA

cdr3_nt: TGCAGCGTGCGTGGTAGCGGATCCACAGATACGCAGTATTTT
cdr3_aa: CSVRGSGSTDTQYF
j_call: TRBJ2-3
clone_size: many
v_call: TRBV29-1
d_call: NA

cdr3_nt: TGCGCCAGCAGACTAGCGCAAACCTACGAGCAGTACTTC
cdr3_aa: CASRLAQTYEQYF
j_call: TRBJ2-7
clone_size: few
v_call: TRBV10-2
d_call: TRBD2

cdr3_nt: TGCAGTGCTAGACCGACCGGGACAGGGGTCCAGCCCCAGCATTTT
cdr3_aa: CSARPTGTGVQPQHF
j_call: TRBJ1-5
clone_size: many
v_call: TRBV20-1
d_call: TRBD1

cdr3_nt: TGCGCCAGCAGCTTAACACCCACTACTAACTATGGCTACACCTTC
cdr3_aa: CASSLTPTTNYGYTF
j_call: TRBJ1-2
clone_size: many
v_call: TRBV5-1
d_call: NA

cdr3_nt: TGTGCCAGCAGCCGACCTCTTACCAGGTCTGAAGCTTTCTTT
cdr3_aa: CASSRPLTRSEAFF
j_call: TRBJ1-1
clone_size: NA
v_call: TRBV7-9
d_call: NA

cdr3_nt: TGCAGTGCTAGAGGAGCCACATCTATTAACACTGAAGCTTTCTTT
cdr3_aa: CSARGATSINTEAFF
j_call: TRBJ1-1
clone_size: many
v_call: TRBV20-1
d_call: NA

cdr3_nt: TGCGCCAGCAGCTTGCCGACAAGCGAAAAACTGTTTTTT
cdr3_aa: CASSLPTSEKLFF
j_call: TRBJ1-4
clone_size: medium-sized
v_call: TRBV5-1
d_call: NA

cdr3_nt: TGTGCCAGCAGGACCCAAGCGGTTGGCAATCAGCCCCAGCATTTT
cdr3_aa: CASRTQAVGNQPQHF
j_call: TRBJ1-5
clone_size: many
v_call: TRBV2
d_call: NA

cdr3_nt: TGCAGTGTTAGTGGGATGGGGGGCTCGGGCGGCGAGCAGTACTTC
cdr3_aa: CSVSGMGGSGGEQYF
j_call: TRBJ2-7
clone_size: NA
v_call: TRBV20-1
d_call: NA

cdr3_nt: TGTGCCAGCAGCCCCCTCGGAAGTGACCGGGATACGCAGTATTTT
cdr3_aa: CASSPLGSDRDTQYF
j_call: TRBJ2-3
clone_size: many
v_call: TRBV11-2
d_call: NA

cdr3_nt: TGTGCCACCAGTGATTTGTGGGAACGCTACACCTTC
cdr3_aa: CATSDLWERYTF
j_call: TRBJ1-2
clone_size: few
v_call: TRBV24-1
d_call: NA

cdr3_nt: TGTGCCAGCAGTCCCCCGGGACAGGGCACTGGGGCCAACGTCCTGACTTTC
cdr3_aa: CASSPPGQGTGANVLTF
j_call: TRBJ2-6
clone_size: few
v_call: TRBV28
d_call: TRBD1